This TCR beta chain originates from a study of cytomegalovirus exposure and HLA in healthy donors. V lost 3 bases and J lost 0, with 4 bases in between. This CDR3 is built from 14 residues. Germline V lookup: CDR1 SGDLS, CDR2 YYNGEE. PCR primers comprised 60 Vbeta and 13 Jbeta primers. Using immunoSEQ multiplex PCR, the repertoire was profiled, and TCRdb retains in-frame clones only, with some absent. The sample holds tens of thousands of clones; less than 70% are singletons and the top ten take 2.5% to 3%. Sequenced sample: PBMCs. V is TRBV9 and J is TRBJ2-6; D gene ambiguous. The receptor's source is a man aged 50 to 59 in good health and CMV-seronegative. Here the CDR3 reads CASSGYSGANVLTF. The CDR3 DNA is TGTGCCAGCAGCGGCTACTCTGGGGCCAACGTCCTGACTTTC.